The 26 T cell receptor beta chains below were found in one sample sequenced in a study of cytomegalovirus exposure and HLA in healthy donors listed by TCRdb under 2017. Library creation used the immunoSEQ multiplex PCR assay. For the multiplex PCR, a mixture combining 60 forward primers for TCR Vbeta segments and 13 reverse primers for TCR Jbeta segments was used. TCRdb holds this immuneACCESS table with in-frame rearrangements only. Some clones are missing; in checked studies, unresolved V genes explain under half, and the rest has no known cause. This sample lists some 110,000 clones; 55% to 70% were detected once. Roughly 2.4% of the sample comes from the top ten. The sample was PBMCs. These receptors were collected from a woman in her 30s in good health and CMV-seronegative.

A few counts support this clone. DNA for the CDR3: TGTGCCAGCAGCTTAGAATCTAGCGGGAGCCTCTACGAGCAGTACTTC. Translation: CASSLESSGSLYEQYF. The chain is built from TRBV11-2 and TRBJ2-7; TRBD2 aligns across 10 bases. The ends lost 0 bases at V and 3 bases at J; junction bases unmatched: 5. This CDR3 has 16 amino acids. Germline V gene lookup returns CDR1 SGHAT and CDR2 FQNNGV.

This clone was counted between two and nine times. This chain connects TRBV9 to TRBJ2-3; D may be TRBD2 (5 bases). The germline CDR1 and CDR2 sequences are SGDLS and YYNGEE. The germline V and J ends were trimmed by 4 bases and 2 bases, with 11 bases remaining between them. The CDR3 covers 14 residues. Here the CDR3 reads CASSKGLITDTQYF. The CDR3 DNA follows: TGTGCCAGCAGCAAAGGACTGATCACAGATACGCAGTATTTT.

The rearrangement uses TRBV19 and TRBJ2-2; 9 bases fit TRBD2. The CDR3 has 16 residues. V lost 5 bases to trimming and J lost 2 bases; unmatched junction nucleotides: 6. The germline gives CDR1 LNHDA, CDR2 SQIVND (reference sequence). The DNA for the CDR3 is TGTGCCAGTAGTCCCCGACTAGCGGTTAACACCGGGGAGCTGTTTTTT. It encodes CASSPRLAVNTGELFF.

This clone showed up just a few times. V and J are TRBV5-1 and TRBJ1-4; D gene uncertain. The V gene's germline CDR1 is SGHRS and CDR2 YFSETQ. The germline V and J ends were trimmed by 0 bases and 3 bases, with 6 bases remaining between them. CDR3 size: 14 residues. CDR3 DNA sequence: TGCGCCAGCAGCTTGGGTCAGGCTAATGAAAAACTGTTTTTT. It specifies CASSLGQANEKLFF.

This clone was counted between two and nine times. The CDR3 protein is CATSRDGGNRQETQYF. In DNA, the CDR3 is TGTGCCACCAGCAGAGATGGGGGGAACAGACAAGAGACCCAGTACTTC. The J gene is TRBJ2-5, the V gene TRBV15; D possibly corresponds to TRBD2 (6 bases). The CDR3 has 16 amino acids. The germline gives CDR1 LNHNV, CDR2 YYDKDF (reference sequence). Trimming left V 0 bases short and J 2 bases short, with 13 bases between.

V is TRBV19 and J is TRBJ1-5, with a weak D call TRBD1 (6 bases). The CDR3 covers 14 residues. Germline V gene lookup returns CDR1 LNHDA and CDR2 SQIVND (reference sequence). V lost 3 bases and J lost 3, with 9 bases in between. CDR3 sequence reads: CASSITGYNQPQHF. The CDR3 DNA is TGTGCCAGTAGTATTACAGGGTACAATCAGCCCCAGCATTTT.

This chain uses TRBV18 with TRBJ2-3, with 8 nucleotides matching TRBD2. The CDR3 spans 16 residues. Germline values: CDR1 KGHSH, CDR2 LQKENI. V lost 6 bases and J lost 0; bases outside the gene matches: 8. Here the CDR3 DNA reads TGTGCCAGCTCTGACGGACTAGCTGAAAGCACAGATACGCAGTATTTT. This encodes CASSDGLAESTDTQYF.

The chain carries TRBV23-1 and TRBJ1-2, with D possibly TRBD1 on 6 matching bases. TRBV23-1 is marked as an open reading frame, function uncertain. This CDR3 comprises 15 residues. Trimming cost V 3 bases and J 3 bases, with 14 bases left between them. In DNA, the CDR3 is TGCGCCAGCAGTCAGTGGACAGAGCATTACTATGGCTACACCTTC. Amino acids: CASSQWTEHYYGYTF.

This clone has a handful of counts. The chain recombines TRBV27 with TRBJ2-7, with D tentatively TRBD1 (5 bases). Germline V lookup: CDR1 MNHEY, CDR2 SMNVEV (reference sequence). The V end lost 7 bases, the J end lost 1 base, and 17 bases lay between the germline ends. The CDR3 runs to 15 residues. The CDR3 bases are TGTGCCAGCAAACCGATGCCCCAGGGATCCTACGAGCAGTACTTC. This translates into CASKPMPQGSYEQYF.

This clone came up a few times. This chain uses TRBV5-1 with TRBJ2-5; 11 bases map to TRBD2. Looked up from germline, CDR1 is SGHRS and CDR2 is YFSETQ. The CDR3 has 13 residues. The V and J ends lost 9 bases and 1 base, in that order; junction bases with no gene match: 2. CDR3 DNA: TGCGCCACCGGGACTAGCGGCCAAGAGACCCAGTACTTC. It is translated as CATGTSGQETQYF.

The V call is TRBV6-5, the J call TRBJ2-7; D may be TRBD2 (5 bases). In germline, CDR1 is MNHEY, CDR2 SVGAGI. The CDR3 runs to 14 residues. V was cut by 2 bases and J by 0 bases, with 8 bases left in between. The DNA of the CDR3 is TGTGCCAGCAGTTACGGGAGCTTCTCCTACGAGCAGTACTTC. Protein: CASSYGSFSYEQYF.

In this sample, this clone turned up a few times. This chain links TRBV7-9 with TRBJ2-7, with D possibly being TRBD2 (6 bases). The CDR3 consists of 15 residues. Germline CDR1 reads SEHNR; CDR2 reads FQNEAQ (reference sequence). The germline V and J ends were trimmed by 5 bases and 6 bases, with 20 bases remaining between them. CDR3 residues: CASSPPGGGTREQYF. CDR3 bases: TGTGCCAGCAGCCCCCCCGGGGGAGGAACACGCGAGCAGTACTTC.

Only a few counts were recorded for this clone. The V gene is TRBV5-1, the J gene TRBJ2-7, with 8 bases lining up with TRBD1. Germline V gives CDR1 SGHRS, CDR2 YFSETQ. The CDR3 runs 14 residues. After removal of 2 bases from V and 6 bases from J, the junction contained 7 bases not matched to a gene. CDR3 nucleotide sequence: TGCGCCAGCAGCTTCCAAGGACAGGGAACCGAGCAGTACTTC. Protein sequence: CASSFQGQGTEQYF.

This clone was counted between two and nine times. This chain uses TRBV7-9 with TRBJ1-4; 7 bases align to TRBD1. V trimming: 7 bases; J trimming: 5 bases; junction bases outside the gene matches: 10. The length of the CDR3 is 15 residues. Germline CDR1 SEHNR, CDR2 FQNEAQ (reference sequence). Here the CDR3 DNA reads TGTGCCAGCAAATCCCAAGGGGGCGCGAATGAAAAACTGTTTTTT. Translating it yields CASKSQGGANEKLFF.

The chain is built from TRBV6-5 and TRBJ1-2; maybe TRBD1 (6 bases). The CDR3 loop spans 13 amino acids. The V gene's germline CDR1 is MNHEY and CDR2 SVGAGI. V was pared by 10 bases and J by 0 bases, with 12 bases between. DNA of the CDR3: TGTGCCACGGGCGGGGGCCCTAACTATGGCTACACCTTC. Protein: CATGGGPNYGYTF.

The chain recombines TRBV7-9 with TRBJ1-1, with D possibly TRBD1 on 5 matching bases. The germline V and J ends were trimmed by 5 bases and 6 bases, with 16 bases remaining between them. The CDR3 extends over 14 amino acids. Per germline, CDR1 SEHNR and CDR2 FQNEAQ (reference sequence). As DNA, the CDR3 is TGTGCCAGCAGCGCCCGTGGGGGGTACGCTGAAGCTTTCTTT. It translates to CASSARGGYAEAFF.

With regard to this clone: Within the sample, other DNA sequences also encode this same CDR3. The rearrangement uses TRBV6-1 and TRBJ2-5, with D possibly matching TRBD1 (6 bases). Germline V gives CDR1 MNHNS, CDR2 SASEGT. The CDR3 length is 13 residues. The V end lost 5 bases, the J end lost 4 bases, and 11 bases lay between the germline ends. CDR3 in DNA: TGTGCCAGCAGTCAGGGGCAAGGAGAGACCCAGTACTTC. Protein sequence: CASSQGQGETQYF.

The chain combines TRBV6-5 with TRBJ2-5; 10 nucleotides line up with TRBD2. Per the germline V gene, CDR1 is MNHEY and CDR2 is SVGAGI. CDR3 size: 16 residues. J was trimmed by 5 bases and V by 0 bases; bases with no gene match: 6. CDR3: CASSYSRLAGVETQYF. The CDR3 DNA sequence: TGTGCCAGCAGTTACTCGAGACTAGCGGGTGTTGAGACCCAGTACTTC.

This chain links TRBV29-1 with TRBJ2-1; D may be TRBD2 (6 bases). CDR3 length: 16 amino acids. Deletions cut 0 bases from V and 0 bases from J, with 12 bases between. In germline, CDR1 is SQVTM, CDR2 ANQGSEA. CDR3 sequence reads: CSVEDPGRSSYNEQFF. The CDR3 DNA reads TGCAGCGTTGAAGATCCCGGGAGATCCTCCTACAATGAGCAGTTCTTC.

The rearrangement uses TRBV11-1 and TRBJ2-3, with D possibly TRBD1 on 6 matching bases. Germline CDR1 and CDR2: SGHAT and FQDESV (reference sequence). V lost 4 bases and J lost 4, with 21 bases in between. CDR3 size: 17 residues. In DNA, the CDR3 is TGTGCCAGCAGCTCAGGGGCTAGCTCCGGAGGAGCAGATACGCAGTATTTT. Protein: CASSSGASSGGADTQYF. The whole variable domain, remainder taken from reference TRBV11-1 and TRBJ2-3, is EAEVAQSPRYKITEKSQAVAFWCDPISGHATLYWYRQILGQGPELLVQFQDESVVDDSQLPKDRFSAERLKGVDSTLKIQPAELGDSAMYLCASSSGASSGGADTQYFGPGTRLTVL.

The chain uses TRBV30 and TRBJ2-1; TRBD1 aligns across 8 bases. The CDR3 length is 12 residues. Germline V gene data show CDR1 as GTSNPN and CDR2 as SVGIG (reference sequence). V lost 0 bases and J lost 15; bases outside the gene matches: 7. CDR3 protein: CAWSVRTGYLFF. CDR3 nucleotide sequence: TGTGCCTGGAGTGTGAGGACAGGGTACCTGTTCTTC. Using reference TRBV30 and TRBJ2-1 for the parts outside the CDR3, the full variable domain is SQTIHQWPATLVQPVGSPLSLECTVEGTSNPNLYWYRQAAGRGLQLLFYSVGIGQISSEVPQNLSASRPQDRQFILSSKKLLLSDSGFYLCAWSVRTGYLFFGPGTRLTVL.

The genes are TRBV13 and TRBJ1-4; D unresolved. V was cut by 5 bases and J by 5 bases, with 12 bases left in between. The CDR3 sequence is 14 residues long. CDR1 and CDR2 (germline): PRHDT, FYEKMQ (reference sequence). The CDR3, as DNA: TGTGCCAGCAGCCGAACAATGGGCAATGAAAAACTGTTTTTT. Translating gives CASSRTMGNEKLFF.

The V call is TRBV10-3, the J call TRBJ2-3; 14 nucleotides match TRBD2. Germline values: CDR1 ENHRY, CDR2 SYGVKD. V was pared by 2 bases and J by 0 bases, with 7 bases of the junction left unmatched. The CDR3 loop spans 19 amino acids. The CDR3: CAISERTSGRSPSTDTQYF. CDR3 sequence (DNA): TGTGCCATCAGTGAGAGGACTAGCGGGAGGTCCCCCAGCACAGATACGCAGTATTTT.

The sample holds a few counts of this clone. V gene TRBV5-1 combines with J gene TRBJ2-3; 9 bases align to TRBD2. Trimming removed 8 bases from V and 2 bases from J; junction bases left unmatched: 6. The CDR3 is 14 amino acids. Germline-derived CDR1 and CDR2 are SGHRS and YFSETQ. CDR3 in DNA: TGCGCCAGTGTAGCGGGAGTTGACACAGATACGCAGTATTTT. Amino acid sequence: CASVAGVDTDTQYF.

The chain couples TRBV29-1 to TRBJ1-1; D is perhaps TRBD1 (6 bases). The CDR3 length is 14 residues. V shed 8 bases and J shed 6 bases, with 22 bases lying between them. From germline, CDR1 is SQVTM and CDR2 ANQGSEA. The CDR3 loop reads CSSAGIEGGSEAFF. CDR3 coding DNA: TGCAGCTCAGCGGGAATTGAGGGGGGATCTGAAGCTTTCTTT.

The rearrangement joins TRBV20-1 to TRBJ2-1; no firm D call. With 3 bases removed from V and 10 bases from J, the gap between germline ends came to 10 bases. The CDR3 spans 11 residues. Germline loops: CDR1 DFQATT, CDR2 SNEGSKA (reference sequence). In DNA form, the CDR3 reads TGCAGTGCTAGTACTTACGGGGAGCAGTTCTTC. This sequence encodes CSASTYGEQFF.